This T cell receptor beta chain was recovered during a study of shared clonotypes between healthy human individuals. Findings of the study overall: What naive subsets generally showed was a larger estimated richness than memory subsets showed.

The method was immunoSEQ multiplex PCR; TCRdb's version includes in-frame clones alone and lacks a portion of them. The data show hundreds of thousands of clones, with approximately 74% seen just once and approximately 1.8% held by the top ten. Points on this clone: What it binds is unknown.

The CDR3 runs 14 residues. Trimming cost V 0 bases and J 3 bases, with 10 bases left between them. Germline loops: CDR1 SGHNT, CDR2 YYREEE (reference sequence). V usage is TRBV5-4 and J usage is TRBJ2-7; no clear D gene. The source of this sequence is a woman aged 30 to 39 in good health. The sequencing input was memory CD4+ T cells sorted from blood. Subset denoted: CD45RA-negative fraction. The CDR3 DNA reads as TGTGCCAGCAGCTTGGGCGTCGGAAACTACGAGCAGTACTTC. Translation: CASSLGVGNYEQYF.